A single sample gave rise to the 19 T cell receptor beta chains below, sequenced in a study of T cell changes during pregnancy in multiple sclerosis. The assay was immunoSEQ multiplex PCR, and TCRdb's table has in-frame clones only and misses some. The data hold 35,000 to 50,000 clones, with around 90% observed a single time. This specimen was CD4+ T cells from peripheral blood mononuclear cells, taken in the first trimester of pregnancy. These receptors came from a female donor with multiple sclerosis, enrolled in a pregnancy study.

This clone was found a few times. The rearrangement links TRBV7-8 to TRBJ2-1; D might be TRBD1 (6 bases). CDR3 size: 17 residues. Trimming took 3 bases from V and 5 from J, leaving 20 bases between them. Germline-derived CDR1 and CDR2 are SGHVS and FQNEAQ. The CDR3 DNA reads as TGTGCCAGCAGCTTCCCCTACAGGGTCCAGCCCAACAATGAGCAGTTCTTC. This translates into CASSFPYRVQPNNEQFF.

This chain links TRBV5-4 with TRBJ1-2, with a possible D match to TRBD1 (6 bases). Germline V gives CDR1 SGHNT, CDR2 YYREEE (reference sequence). There are 12 residues in the CDR3. Deletions cut 4 bases from V and 7 bases from J, with 11 bases between. The chain's CDR3 is CASSTTGFGYTF. In nucleotides, the CDR3 is TGTGCCAGCAGCACAACAGGGTTTGGCTACACCTTC.

This clone showed up just once. The V and J genes are TRBV28 and TRBJ2-1; 9 nucleotides line up with TRBD2. The CDR3 sequence is 16 residues long. Trimming cost V 2 bases and J 4 bases; bases outside gene matches: 6. Germline V lookup: CDR1 MDHEN, CDR2 SYDVKM. The CDR3 reads CASSLLSGGTYNEQFF. The CDR3 DNA sequence: TGTGCCAGCAGTTTACTAAGCGGGGGGACGTACAATGAGCAGTTCTTC.

V gene TRBV7-8 combines with J gene TRBJ2-5, with TRBD2 matching 8 bases. Germline V gene data show CDR1 as SGHVS and CDR2 as FQNEAQ. The CDR3 runs to 15 residues. J lost 6 bases, V lost 3 bases, and 9 bases had no gene match. CDR3 residues: CASSFNGRADQTQYF. The DNA of the CDR3 is TGTGCCAGCAGCTTTAACGGGAGGGCCGATCAGACCCAGTACTTC.

The CDR3 here is CSVVTANTGELFF. CDR3 sequence (DNA): TGCAGCGTTGTAACTGCGAACACCGGGGAGCTGTTTTTT. The V and J genes are TRBV29-1 and TRBJ2-2; D is ambiguous. The length of the CDR3 is 13 residues. Germline V lookup: CDR1 SQVTM, CDR2 ANQGSEA. Trimming took off 4 bases at V and 0 bases at J, with 6 bases between the two ends.

CDR3 in amino acids: CATAFLGQAYTDTQYF. CDR3 nucleotide sequence: TGTGCCACCGCCTTTTTGGGACAAGCTTACACAGATACGCAGTATTTT. The chain couples TRBV27 to TRBJ2-3, with a possible D match to TRBD1 (6 bases). The CDR3 totals 16 residues. Germline V gene lookup returns CDR1 MNHEY and CDR2 SMNVEV (reference sequence). Trimming left V 10 bases short and J 2 bases short, with 22 bases between.

As for this clone: Other DNA sequences from this sample encode an identical CDR3 as well. The J gene is TRBJ1-1, the V gene TRBV30; 7 bases map to TRBD1. V shed 2 bases, J shed 0 bases, and the junction held 3 bases outside the gene matches. This CDR3 contains 14 residues. Germline-derived CDR1 and CDR2 are GTSNPN and SVGIG (reference sequence). CDR3 in DNA: TGTGCCTGGAGTCCCGGACAGGTGAACACTGAAGCTTTCTTT. Protein: CAWSPGQVNTEAFF.

The chain combines TRBV28 with TRBJ1-1; D is perhaps TRBD1 (6 bases). The CDR3 is made up of 15 amino acids. In germline, CDR1 is MDHEN, CDR2 SYDVKM. The ends were cut back, 1 base at V and 5 bases at J, with 14 bases in the middle. This CDR3 reads CASSLLAGEMTEAFF. DNA of the CDR3: TGTGCCAGCAGTTTATTAGCAGGGGAAATGACTGAAGCTTTCTTT.

The rearrangement links TRBV11-2 to TRBJ2-7; tentatively, D is TRBD1 (6 bases). Between the trimmed V and J ends, which lost 4 bases and 6 bases, there was a span of 10 bases. This CDR3 has 12 amino acids. CDR1 is SGHAT, CDR2 FQNNGV, per germline. CDR3 in DNA: TGTGCCAGCAGCTCCTACAGGGCCGAGCAGTACTTC. It specifies CASSSYRAEQYF.

The rearrangement uses TRBV28 and TRBJ1-2; 7 nucleotides agree with TRBD1. This CDR3 spans 14 amino acids. The V segment lost 6 bases and the J segment 5 bases; nucleotides outside the gene matches: 9. Germline V CDR1 and CDR2: MDHEN, SYDVKM. This chain's CDR3 is CASRGGTAPYGYTF. The CDR3 nucleotides read TGTGCCAGCAGGGGCGGGACAGCCCCTTATGGCTACACCTTC.

The rearrangement links TRBV18 to TRBJ1-4; 9 bases line up with TRBD1. The ends lost 3 bases at V and 8 bases at J; junction bases unmatched: 4. This CDR3 has 14 amino acids. From germline, CDR1 is KGHSH and CDR2 LQKENI. This CDR3 reads CASSPGQGWEKLFF. The CDR3 DNA reads as TGTGCCAGCTCACCGGGACAGGGCTGGGAAAAACTGTTTTTT. The whole variable domain, filled in from reference TRBV18 and TRBJ1-4, reads NAGVMQNPRHLVRRRGQEARLRCSPMKGHSHVYWYRQLPEEGLKFMVYLQKENIIDESGMPKERFSAEFPKEGPSILRIQQVVRGDSAAYFCASSPGQGWEKLFFGSGTQLSVL.

V is TRBV18 and J is TRBJ2-7, with 9 nucleotides matching TRBD1. J gave up 3 bases and V 6 bases, and 9 bases lay outside the gene matches. CDR3 length equals 15 residues. The germline gives CDR1 KGHSH, CDR2 LQKENI. CDR3 DNA sequence: TGTGCCAGCTCTCAGACAGCGGACAGGGGCTACGAGCAGTACTTC. Its translation is CASSQTADRGYEQYF.

The V gene is TRBV28, the J gene TRBJ2-7; TRBD1 matches 7 bases. With 3 bases clipped from V and 2 bases from J, the junction kept 7 bases outside the gene matches. Germline assignment: CDR1 MDHEN and CDR2 SYDVKM. CDR3 size: 15 residues. The DNA for the CDR3 is TGTGCCAGCAGTTTTGGGGGACAGAATACCTACGAGCAGTACTTC. It specifies CASSFGGQNTYEQYF.

The CDR3 loop is CASSPPSGSLLKQYF. CDR3 DNA: TGTGCCAGCTCACCACCTAGCGGGAGCCTCTTAAAGCAGTACTTC. The genes are TRBV18 and TRBJ2-7, with 9 positions matching TRBD2. Germline trimming cut 0 bases from V and 8 bases from J; bases unmatched to any gene: 8. The germline V gene encodes CDR1 KGHSH and CDR2 LQKENI. The length of the CDR3 is 15 residues.

The chain employs TRBV18 and TRBJ2-7, with 9 bases matching TRBD1. CDR1 is KGHSH and CDR2 is LQKENI in the germline V gene. V gave up 5 bases and J gave up 1 base; unmatched junction bases: 9. This CDR3 region has 16 residues. The CDR3 region has the DNA TGTGCCAGCTCAAGGGGGATGGACAGGGGTTCCTACGAGCAGTACTTC. As protein: CASSRGMDRGSYEQYF.

V usage is TRBV19 and J usage is TRBJ2-7; 11 bases map to TRBD2. V dropped 5 bases and J dropped 2; count of bases not matched to a gene: 8. The CDR3 consists of 16 residues. Per the germline V gene, CDR1 is LNHDA and CDR2 is SQIVND (reference sequence). CDR3 DNA: TGTGCCAGTAGTCGACCCGGGACTAGCGGTGCCTACGAGCAGTACTTC. It yields the protein CASSRPGTSGAYEQYF.

V is TRBV5-4 and J is TRBJ2-3, with TRBD2 matching over 7 bases. This CDR3 is built from 15 residues. V was pared by 0 bases and J by 0 bases, with 1 base of the junction left unmatched. Germline CDR1 reads SGHNT; CDR2 reads YYREEE (reference sequence). CDR3 nucleotides: TGTGCCAGCAGCTTGGGAGCGGGAAGCACAGATACGCAGTATTTT. Protein: CASSLGAGSTDTQYF. Supplemented by reference TRBV5-4 and TRBJ2-3, the full variable domain reads ETGVTQSPTHLIKTRGQQVTLRCSSQSGHNTVSWYQQALGQGPQFIFQYYREEENGRGNFPPRFSGLQFPNYSSELNVNALELDDSALYLCASSLGAGSTDTQYFGPGTRLTVL.

This clone was seen just once. The genes are TRBV19 and TRBJ2-2; TRBD1 aligns across 11 bases. Germline trimming cut 6 bases from V and 5 bases from J; bases unmatched to any gene: 2. The V gene's germline CDR1 is LNHDA and CDR2 SQIVND (reference sequence). This CDR3 region has 14 residues. The CDR3 sequence: CASRGTGGTGELFF. As DNA, the CDR3 is TGTGCCAGTAGGGGGACAGGGGGGACCGGGGAGCTGTTTTTT.

The chain combines TRBV7-2 with TRBJ1-5, with TRBD1 as a possible D gene (5 bases). The length of the CDR3 is 14 residues. V was cut by 5 bases and J by 3 bases, with 11 bases left in between. From germline, CDR1 is SGHTA and CDR2 FQGNSA. This chain's CDR3 is CASSRRGNNQPQHF. CDR3 nucleotide sequence: TGTGCCAGCAGCCGTCGGGGGAACAATCAGCCCCAGCATTTT.